This TCR beta chain is drawn from a study of blood T cell repertoires in COVID-19. Generated by immunoSEQ multiplex PCR, the TCRdb table keeps only in-frame clones and is missing some. Among more than 250,000 clones listed, approximately 83% were seen once. This CDR3 has 15 residues. Germline V gene lookup returns CDR1 MNHNS and CDR2 SASEGT. Trimming removed 2 bases at V and 1 base at J, with 12 bases between. The rearrangement uses TRBV6-1 and TRBJ2-7; D possibly corresponds to TRBD1 (5 bases). The sequence came from a man younger than 40 who had recovered from COVID-19. Sequencing was performed on PBMCs or T cells enriched from blood (not recorded which). The CDR3 loop is CASSEYGQGSYEQYF. CDR3 DNA: TGTGCCAGCAGTGAATACGGGCAGGGTTCCTACGAGCAGTACTTC.